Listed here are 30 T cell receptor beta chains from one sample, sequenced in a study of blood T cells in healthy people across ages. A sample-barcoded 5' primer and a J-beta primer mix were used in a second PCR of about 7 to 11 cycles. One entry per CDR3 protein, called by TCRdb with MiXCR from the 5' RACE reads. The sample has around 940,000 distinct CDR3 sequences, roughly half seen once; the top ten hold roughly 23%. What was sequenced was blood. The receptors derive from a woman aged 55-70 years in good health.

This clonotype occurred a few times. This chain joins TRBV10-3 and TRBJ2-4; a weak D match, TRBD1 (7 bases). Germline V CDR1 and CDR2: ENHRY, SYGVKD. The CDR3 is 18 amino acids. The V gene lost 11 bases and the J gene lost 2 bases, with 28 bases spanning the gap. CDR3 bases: TGTGCCGCATGTCCCCCTATGGGAGCAGGGGGGCCCAAAAACATTCAGTACTTC. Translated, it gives CAACPPMGAGGPKNIQYF.

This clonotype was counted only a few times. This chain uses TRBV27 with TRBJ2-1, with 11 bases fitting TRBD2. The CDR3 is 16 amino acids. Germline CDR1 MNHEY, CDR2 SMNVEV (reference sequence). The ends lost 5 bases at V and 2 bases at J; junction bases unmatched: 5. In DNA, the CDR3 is TGTGCCAGCAGTCACGGGACTAGCGGAGCCTACAATGAGCAGTTCTTC. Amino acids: CASSHGTSGAYNEQFF.

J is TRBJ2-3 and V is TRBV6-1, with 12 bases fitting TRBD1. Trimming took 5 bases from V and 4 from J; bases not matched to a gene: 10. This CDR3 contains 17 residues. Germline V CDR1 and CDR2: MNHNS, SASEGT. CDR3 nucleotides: TGTGCCAGCAGTCCGAACCCGGGACAGGGGGCACCAGATACGCAGTATTTT. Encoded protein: CASSPNPGQGAPDTQYF.

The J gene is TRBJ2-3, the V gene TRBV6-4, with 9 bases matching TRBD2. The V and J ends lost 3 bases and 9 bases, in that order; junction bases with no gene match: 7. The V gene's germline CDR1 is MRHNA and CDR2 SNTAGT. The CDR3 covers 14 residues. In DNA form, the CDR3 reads TGTGCCAGCAGTGAAGCGGGAGGAATAGAGACGCAGTATTTT. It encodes CASSEAGGIETQYF.

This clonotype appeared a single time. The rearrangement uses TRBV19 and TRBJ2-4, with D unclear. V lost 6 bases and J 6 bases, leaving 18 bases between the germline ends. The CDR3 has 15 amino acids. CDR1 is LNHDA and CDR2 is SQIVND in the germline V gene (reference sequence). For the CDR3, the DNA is TGTGCCAGTAGCAGTGGCTTTAGCCTGGGAAACATTCAGTACTTC. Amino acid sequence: CASSSGFSLGNIQYF.

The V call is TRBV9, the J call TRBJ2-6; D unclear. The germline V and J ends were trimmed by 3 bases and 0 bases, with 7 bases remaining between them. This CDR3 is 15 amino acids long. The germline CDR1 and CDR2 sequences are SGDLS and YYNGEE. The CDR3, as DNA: TGTGCCAGCAGCGGACTCAACTCTGGGGCCAACGTCCTGACTTTC. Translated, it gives CASSGLNSGANVLTF.

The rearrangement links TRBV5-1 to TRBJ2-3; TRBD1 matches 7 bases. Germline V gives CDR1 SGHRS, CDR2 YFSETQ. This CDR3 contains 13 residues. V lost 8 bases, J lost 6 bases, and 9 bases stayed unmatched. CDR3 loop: CASAQGDADTQYF. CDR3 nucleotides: TGCGCCAGTGCCCAGGGGGATGCGGATACGCAGTATTTT.

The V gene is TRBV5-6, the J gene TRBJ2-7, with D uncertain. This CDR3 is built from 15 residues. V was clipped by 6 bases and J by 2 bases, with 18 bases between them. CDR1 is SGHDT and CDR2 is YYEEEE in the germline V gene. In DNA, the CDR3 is TGTGCCAGCACCCTTTCATTCCAGGTACCCTACGAGCAGTACTTC. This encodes CASTLSFQVPYEQYF.

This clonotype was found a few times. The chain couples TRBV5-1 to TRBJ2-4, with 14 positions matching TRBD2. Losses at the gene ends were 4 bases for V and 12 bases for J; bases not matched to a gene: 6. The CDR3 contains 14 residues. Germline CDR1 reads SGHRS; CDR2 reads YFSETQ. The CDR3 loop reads CASSPGLAGDAQYF. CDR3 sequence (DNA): TGCGCCAGCAGCCCGGGACTAGCGGGGGACGCTCAGTACTTC.

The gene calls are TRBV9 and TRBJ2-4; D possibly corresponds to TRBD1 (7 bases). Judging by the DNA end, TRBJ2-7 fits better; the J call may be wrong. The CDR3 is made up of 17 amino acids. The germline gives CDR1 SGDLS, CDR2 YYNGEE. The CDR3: CASSVSGGSGPPYEQYF. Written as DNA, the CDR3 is TGTGCCAGCAGCGTATCAGGGGGGAGCGGGCCCCCATACGAGCAGTACTTC.

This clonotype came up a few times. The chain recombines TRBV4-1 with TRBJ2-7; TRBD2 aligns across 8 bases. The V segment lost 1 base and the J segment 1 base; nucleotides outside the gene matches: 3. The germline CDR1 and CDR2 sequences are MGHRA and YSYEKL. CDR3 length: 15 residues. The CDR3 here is CASSQGGLGSYEQYF. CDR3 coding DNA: TGCGCCAGCAGCCAAGGGGGACTAGGATCCTACGAGCAGTACTTC.

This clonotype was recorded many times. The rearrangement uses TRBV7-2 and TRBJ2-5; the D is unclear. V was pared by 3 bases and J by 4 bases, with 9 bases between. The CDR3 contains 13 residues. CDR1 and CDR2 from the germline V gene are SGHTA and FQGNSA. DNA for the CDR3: TGTGCCAGCAGCTTCTCTCGCGGAGAGACCCAGTACTTC. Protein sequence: CASSFSRGETQYF. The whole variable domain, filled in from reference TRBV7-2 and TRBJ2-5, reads GAGVSQSPSNKVTEKGKDVELRCDPISGHTALYWYRQSLGQGLEFLIYFQGNSAPDKSGLPSDRFSAERTGGSVSTLTIQRTQQEDSAVYLCASSFSRGETQYFGPGTRLLVL.

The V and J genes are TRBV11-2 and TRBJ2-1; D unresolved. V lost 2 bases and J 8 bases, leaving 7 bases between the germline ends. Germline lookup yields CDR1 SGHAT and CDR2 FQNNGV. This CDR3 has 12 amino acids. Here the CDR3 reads CASSLIWDEQFF. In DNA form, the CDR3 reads TGTGCCAGCAGCTTAATCTGGGATGAGCAGTTCTTC.

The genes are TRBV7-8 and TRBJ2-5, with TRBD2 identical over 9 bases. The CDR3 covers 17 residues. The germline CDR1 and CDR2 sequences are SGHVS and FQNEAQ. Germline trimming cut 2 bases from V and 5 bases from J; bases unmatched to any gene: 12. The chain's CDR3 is CASSLMSSGISSETQYF. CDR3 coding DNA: TGTGCCAGCAGCTTAATGTCTAGCGGGATATCGTCGGAGACCCAGTACTTC.

CDR3 nucleotide sequence: TGTGCCATCAGCGGACCCCCGGCGGAAGGCTACACCTTC. Translation: CAISGPPAEGYTF. The chain joins TRBV10-3 to TRBJ1-2; no clear D. Germline V gene lookup returns CDR1 ENHRY and CDR2 SYGVKD. CDR3 length: 13 amino acids. V was cut by 6 bases and J by 8 bases, with 16 bases left in between.

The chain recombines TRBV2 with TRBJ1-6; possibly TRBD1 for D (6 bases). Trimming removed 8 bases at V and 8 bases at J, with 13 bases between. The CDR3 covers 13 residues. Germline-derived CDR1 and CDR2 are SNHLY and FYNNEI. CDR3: CASQGTGYSPLHF. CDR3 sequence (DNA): TGTGCCAGCCAAGGAACAGGGTATTCACCCCTCCACTTT. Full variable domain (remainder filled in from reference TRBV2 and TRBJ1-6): EPEVTQTPSHQVTQMGQEVILRCVPISNHLYFYWYRQILGQKVEFLVSFYNNEISEKSEIFDDQFSVERPDGSNFTLKIRSTKLEDSAMYFCASQGTGYSPLHFGNGTRLTVT.

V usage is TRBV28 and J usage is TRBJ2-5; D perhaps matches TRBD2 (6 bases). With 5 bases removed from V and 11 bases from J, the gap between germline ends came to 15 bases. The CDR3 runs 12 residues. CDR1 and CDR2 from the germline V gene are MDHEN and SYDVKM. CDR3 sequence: CASSPSDLEQYF. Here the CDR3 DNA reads TGTGCCAGCAGTCCTAGCGACCTTGAGCAGTACTTC. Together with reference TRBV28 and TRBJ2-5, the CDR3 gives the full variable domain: DVKVTQSSRYLVKRTGEKVFLECVQDMDHENMFWYRQDPGLGLRLIYFSYDVKMKEKGDIPEGYSVSREKKERFSLILESASTNQTSMYLCASSPSDLEQYFGPGTRLLVL.

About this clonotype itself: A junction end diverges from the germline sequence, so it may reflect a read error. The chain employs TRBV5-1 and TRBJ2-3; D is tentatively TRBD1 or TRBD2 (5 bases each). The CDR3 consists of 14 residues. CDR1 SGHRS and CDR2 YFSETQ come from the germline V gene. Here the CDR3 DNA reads TGCGCCGGCAGCTTGGCCGGGACGGAGAAGACGCAGTATTTT. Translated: CAGSLAGTEKTQYF. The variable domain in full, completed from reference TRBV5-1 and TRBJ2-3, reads KAGVTQTPRYLIKTRGQQVTLSCSPISGHRSVSWYQQTPGQGLQFLFEYFSETQRNKGNFPGRFSGRQFSNSRSEMNVSTLELGDSALYLCAGSLAGTEKTQYFGPGTRLTVL.

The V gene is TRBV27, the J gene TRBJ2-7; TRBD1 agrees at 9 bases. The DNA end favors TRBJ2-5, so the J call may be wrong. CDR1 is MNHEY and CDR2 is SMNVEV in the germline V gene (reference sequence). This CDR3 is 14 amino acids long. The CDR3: CASSIQGALETQYF. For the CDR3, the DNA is TGTGCCAGCAGCATACAGGGGGCGTTGGAGACCCAGTACTTC.

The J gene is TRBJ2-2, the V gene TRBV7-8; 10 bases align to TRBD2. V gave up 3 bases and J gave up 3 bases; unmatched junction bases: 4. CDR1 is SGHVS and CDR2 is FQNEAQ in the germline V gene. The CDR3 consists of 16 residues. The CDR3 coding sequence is TGTGCCAGCAGCTTTAGGCTAGCGGGGGACACCGGGGAGCTGTTTTTT. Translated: CASSFRLAGDTGELFF. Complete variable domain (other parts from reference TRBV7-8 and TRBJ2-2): GAGVSQSPRYKVAKRGQDVALRCDPISGHVSLFWYQQALGQGPEFLTYFQNEAQLDKSGLPSDRFFAERPEGSVSTLKIQRTQQEDSAVYLCASSFRLAGDTGELFFGEGSRLTVL.

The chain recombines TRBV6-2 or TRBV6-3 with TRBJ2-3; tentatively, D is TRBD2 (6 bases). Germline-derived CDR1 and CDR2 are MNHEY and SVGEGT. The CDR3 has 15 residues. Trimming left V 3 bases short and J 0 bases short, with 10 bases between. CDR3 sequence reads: CASSYAGTSTDTQYF. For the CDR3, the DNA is TGTGCCAGCAGTTATGCCGGGACTAGCACAGATACGCAGTATTTT.

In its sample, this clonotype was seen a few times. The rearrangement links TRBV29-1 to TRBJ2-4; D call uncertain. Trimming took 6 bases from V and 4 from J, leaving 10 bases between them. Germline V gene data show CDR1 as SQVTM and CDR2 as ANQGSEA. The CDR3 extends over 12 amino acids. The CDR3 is CSVRRSKNIQYF. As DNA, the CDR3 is TGCAGCGTACGACGGTCAAAAAACATTCAGTACTTC.

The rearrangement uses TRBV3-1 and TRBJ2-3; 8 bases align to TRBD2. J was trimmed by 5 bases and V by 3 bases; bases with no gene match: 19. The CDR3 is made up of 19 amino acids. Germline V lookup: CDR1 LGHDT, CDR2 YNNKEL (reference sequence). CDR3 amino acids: CASSHWVGGGAGVRDTQYF. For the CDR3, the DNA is TGTGCCAGCAGCCACTGGGTCGGGGGAGGAGCGGGAGTCCGAGATACGCAGTATTTT.

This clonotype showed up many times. Here the CDR3 DNA reads TGTGCCAGCGTCCGACCGGGACAGGGGGCGTTGAGCACTGAAGCTTTCTTT. It is translated as CASVRPGQGALSTEAFF. This sequence joins TRBV6-6 and TRBJ1-1; 12 nucleotides match TRBD1. Germline V gene lookup returns CDR1 MNHNY and CDR2 SVGAGI (reference sequence). There are 17 residues in the CDR3. J lost 4 bases, V lost 8 bases, and 14 bases had no gene match.

CDR3 in DNA: TGTGCCAGCAGAGAGGACCACACTTACAATGAGCAGTTCTTC. Encoded protein: CASREDHTYNEQFF. This sequence joins TRBV6-1 and TRBJ2-1; no clear D gene. The CDR3 consists of 14 residues. Deletions cut 6 bases from V and 4 bases from J, with 13 bases between. Germline assignment: CDR1 MNHNS and CDR2 SASEGT.

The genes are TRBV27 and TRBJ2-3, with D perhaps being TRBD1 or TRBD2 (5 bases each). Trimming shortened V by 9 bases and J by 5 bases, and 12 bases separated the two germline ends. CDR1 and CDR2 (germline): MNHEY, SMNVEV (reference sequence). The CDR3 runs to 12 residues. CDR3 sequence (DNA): TGTGCCAGTTCGTGGGGGAAAGATACGCAGTATTTT. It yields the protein CASSWGKDTQYF.

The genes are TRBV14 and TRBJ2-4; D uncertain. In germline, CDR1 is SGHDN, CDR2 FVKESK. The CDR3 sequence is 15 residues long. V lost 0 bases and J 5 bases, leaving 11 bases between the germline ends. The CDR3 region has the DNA TGTGCCAGCAGCCAAGATCTACCCCCGGAAAACATTCAGTACTTC. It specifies CASSQDLPPENIQYF.

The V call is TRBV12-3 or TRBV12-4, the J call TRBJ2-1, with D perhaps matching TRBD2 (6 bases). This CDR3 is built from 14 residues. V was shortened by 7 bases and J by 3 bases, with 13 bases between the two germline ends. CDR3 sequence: CASTPGGRYNEQFF. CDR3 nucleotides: TGTGCCAGCACCCCCGGAGGGCGCTACAATGAGCAGTTCTTC.

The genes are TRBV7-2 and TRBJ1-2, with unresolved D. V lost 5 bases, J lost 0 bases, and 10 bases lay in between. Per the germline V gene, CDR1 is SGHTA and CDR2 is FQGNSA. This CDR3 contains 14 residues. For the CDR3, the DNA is TGTGCCAGCAGCAAGGGCAGCCCTAACTATGGCTACACCTTC. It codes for CASSKGSPNYGYTF.

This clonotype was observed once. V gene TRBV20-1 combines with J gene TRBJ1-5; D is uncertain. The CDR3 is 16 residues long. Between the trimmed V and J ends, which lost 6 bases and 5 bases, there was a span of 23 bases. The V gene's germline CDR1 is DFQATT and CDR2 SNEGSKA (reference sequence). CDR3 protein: CSATLGFGWDDQPQHF. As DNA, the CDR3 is TGCAGTGCGACCCTGGGGTTTGGGTGGGATGATCAGCCCCAGCATTTT.